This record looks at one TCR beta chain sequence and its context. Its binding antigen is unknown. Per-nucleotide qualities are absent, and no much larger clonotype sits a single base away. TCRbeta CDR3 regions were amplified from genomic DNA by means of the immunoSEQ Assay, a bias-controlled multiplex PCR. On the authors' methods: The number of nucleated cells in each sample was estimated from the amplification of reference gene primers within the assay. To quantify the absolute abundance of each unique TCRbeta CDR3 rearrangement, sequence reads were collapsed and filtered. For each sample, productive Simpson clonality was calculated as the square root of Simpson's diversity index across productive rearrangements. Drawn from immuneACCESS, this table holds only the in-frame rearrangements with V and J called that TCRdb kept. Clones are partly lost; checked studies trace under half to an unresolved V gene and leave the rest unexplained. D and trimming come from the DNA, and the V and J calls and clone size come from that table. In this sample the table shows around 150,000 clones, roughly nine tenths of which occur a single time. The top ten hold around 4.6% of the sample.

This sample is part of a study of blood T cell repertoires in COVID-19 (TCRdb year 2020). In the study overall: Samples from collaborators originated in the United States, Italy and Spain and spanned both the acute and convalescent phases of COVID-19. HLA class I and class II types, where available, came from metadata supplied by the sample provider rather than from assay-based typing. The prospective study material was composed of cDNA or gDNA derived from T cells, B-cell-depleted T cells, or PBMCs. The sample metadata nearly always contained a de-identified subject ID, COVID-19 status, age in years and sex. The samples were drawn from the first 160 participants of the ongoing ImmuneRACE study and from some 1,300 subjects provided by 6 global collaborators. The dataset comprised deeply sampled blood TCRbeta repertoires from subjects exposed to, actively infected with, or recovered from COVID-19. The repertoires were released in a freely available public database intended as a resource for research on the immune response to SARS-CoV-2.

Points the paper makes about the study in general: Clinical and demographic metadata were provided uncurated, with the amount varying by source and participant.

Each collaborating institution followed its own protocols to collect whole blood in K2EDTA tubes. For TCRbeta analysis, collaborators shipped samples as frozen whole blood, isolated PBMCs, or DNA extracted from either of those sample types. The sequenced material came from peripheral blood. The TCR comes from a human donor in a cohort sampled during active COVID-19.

The DNA is as follows: TGTGCCAGTAGTATTACTCTCGGACAGGGGGTTCGAGAGCAGTACTTC. Its protein product is CASSITLGQGVREQYF. This chain joins TRBV19 to TRBJ2-7; TRBD1 aligns with 10 central bases. For CDR1 and CDR2, the germline V gene (reference sequence) lists LNHDA and SQIVND. Counted from cysteine to phenylalanine, this CDR3 has 16 amino acids. This entry keeps only the CDR3 DNA: 48 bases, framed from base 1. Trimming removed 3 bases from V and 7 bases from J; the gene matches leave 12 bases unexplained.